This T cell receptor beta chain was captured in a study of breast tumors, draining lymph nodes, adjacent tissues. TCRdb re-called the multiplex PCR reads with MiXCR, one entry per CDR3 protein. Among some 230,000 distinct CDR3 sequences, approximately 36% were seen once, and the ten largest hold 3% to 4.5%. Study-level points and caveats: Luminal-like breast cancer showed significantly higher tumor–nontumor repertoire similarity than basal-like. Compared with lymph nodes, tumors were less diverse; compared with nontumor tissue, more.

This clonotype has a count of ten or more. What it binds is not known. CDR3 length: 15 residues. Germline V gives CDR1 SGHRS, CDR2 YFSETQ. V was clipped by 2 bases and J by 5 bases, with 16 bases between them. Samples came from axillary lymph nodes draining the breast cancer. Sequencing input: axillary lymph node tissue. The V call is TRBV5-1, the J call TRBJ2-5; TRBD1 might be the D (6 bases). The receptor was isolated from a female donor with breast cancer. Some clones in this sample may be carry-over from other donors' samples. The CDR3 coding sequence is TGCGCCAGCAGCTTCGGGGACACTTATGGGGAGACCCAGTACTTC. Its translation is CASSFGDTYGETQYF.